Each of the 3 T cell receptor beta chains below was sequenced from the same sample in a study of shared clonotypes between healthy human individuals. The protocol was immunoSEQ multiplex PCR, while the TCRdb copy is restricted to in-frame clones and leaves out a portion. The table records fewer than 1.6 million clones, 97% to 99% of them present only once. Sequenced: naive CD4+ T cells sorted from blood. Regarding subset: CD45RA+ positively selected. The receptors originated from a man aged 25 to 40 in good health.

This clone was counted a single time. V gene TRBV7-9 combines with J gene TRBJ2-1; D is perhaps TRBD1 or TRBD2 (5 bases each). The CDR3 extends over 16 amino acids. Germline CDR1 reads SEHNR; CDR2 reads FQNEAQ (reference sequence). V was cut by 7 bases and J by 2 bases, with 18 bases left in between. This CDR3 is CASTIHTRGPYNEQFF. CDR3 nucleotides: TGTGCCAGCACCATTCACACTAGGGGTCCCTACAATGAGCAGTTCTTC.

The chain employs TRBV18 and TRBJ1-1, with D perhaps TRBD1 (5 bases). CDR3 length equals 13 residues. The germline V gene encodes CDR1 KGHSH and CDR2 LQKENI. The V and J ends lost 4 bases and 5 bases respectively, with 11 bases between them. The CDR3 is CASSLGTGTEAFF. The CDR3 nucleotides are TGTGCCAGCTCACTTGGGACGGGGACTGAAGCTTTCTTT.

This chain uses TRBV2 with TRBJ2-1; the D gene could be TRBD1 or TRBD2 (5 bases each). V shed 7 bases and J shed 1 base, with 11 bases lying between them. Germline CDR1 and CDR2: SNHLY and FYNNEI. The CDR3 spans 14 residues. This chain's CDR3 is CASMGDGSYNEQFF. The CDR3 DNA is TGTGCCAGCATGGGGGATGGGTCCTACAATGAGCAGTTCTTC. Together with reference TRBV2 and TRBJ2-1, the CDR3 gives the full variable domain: EPEVTQTPSHQVTQMGQEVILRCVPISNHLYFYWYRQILGQKVEFLVSFYNNEISEKSEIFDDQFSVERPDGSNFTLKIRSTKLEDSAMYFCASMGDGSYNEQFFGPGTRLTVL.